Listed below are T cell receptor beta chains from one sample, sequenced in a study of OX40 agonist ivuxolimab in advanced cancers. Measured with immunoSEQ multiplex PCR; TCRdb has only the in-frame clones, and not every one. Of around 74,000 clones listed, about 80% are singletons. Source: CD4+ or CD8+ T cells sorted from blood, taken in a trial of the OX40 agonist ivuxolimab. The receptor set was obtained from an adult with an advanced solid tumor such as melanoma, head and neck, liver or kidney cancer. CDR3s include the opening cysteine and the closing phenylalanine or tryptophan. A D gene is named only where the DNA matches it firmly. A row's size may be missing; if present it is once, few, many or a size class.

CDR3 DNA	CDR3 protein	J gene	D gene	clone size	V gene
TGTGCCAGCAGCCCTTTCCCCGGGACAGGGATTTACGAGCAGTACTTC	CASSPFPGTGIYEQYF	TRBJ2-7	TRBD1	-	TRBV7-6
TGTGCCAGCACCTATCCAGCGGGCAAGGATACGCAGTATTTT	CASTYPAGKDTQYF	TRBJ2-3	-	-	TRBV7-9
TGTGCCAGCAGCTTCTCGGGTGGCAGGTCTAGAGAGCAGTTCTTC	CASSFSGGRSREQFF	TRBJ2-1	-	-	TRBV5-8
TGTGCCTGGAGTGTCGGCAGGACAGCCCAAGGGGGCTACACCTTC	CAWSVGRTAQGGYTF	TRBJ1-2	-	-	TRBV30
TGTGCCAGCAGTATGGACAGCCTTGGGAATGAGCAGTTCTTC	CASSMDSLGNEQFF	TRBJ2-1	-	-	TRBV27
TGTGCCAGTAGTATATTCGGCGGGACTAGCACAGATACGCAGTATTTT	CASSIFGGTSTDTQYF	TRBJ2-3	-	-	TRBV19
TGTGCCAGCAGCTTTGGGGCCAGTGGCTACACCTTC	CASSFGASGYTF	TRBJ1-2	-	medium-sized	TRBV28
TGTGCCAGCACAACCTCTGGGGCCAACGTCCTGACTTTC	CASTTSGANVLTF	TRBJ2-6	-	-	TRBV28
TGCAGCGTTGGGCAGGGTTTGGACTACGAGCAGTACTTC	CSVGQGLDYEQYF	TRBJ2-7	-	-	TRBV29-1
TGTGCCAGCAGTTTCTGGGAGGCGGATGAAAAACTGTTTTTT	CASSFWEADEKLFF	TRBJ1-4	-	-	TRBV6-6
TGCAGTGCTCTTCTTTACAATGAGCAGTTCTTC	CSALLYNEQFF	TRBJ2-1	-	-	TRBV20-1
TGTGCCAGCAGCTTGGTGGGTGGGAAAGAGACCCAGTACTTC	CASSLVGGKETQYF	TRBJ2-5	-	-	TRBV5-6
TGTGCCAGCAGTTTTTTAGTGAGGGGTGGGAATCAGCCCCAGCATTTT	CASSFLVRGGNQPQHF	TRBJ1-5	-	-	TRBV28
TGTGCCAGCAGCGTCGGGACAGCACTCTACAATGAGCAGTTCTTC	CASSVGTALYNEQFF	TRBJ2-1	TRBD1	-	TRBV11-2
TGTGCCAGTCAGTGGAGCGCGGGAGGGCATTTTGAGCAGTTCTTC	CASQWSAGGHFEQFF	TRBJ2-1	TRBD2	-	TRBV2
TGTGCCAGCAGCCTCAACGTGGAGGTAGGAGAGACCCAGTACTTC	CASSLNVEVGETQYF	TRBJ2-5	-	once	TRBV5-4
TGTGCCAGCCTCATCAGCGCAGCAGCTCCCTACGAGCAGTACTTC	CASLISAAAPYEQYF	TRBJ2-7	-	-	TRBV6-1
TGTGCCAGTGGGCCCATAATGCGAGAGACCCAGTACTTC	CASGPIMRETQYF	TRBJ2-5	-	-	TRBV27
TGTGCCAGCAGTTTATCGGTCATTATGAACACTGAAGCTTTCTTT	CASSLSVIMNTEAFF	TRBJ1-1	-	once	TRBV27
TGTGCCAGCAGCCGTCACGGGACAGGGGGGGAGACCCAGTACTTC	CASSRHGTGGETQYF	TRBJ2-5	TRBD1	-	TRBV7-2
TGTGCCAGCAGTGAACACTACGAGCAGTACTTC	CASSEHYEQYF	TRBJ2-7	-	-	TRBV2
TGTGCCAGCAGCGCATTCAGGGGAGACACAGATACGCAGTATTTT	CASSAFRGDTDTQYF	TRBJ2-3	-	-	TRBV7-2
TGTGCCAGCAGCGGTCTAAACGGGGGCTTGGATACGCAGTATTTT	CASSGLNGGLDTQYF	TRBJ2-3	-	-	TRBV11-1
TGTGCCAGCAGCTTAAGGGGTACAGGGGGCAATCAGCCCCAGCATTTT	CASSLRGTGGNQPQHF	TRBJ1-5	TRBD1	-	TRBV7-2
TGTGCCAGCAGTCCCGACAGGGGGCGAGATGGCTACACCTTC	CASSPDRGRDGYTF	TRBJ1-2	TRBD1	-	TRBV7-3
TGTGCCAGCAGAGTTGCGGACAGGGTGGGCGAGCAGTACTTC	CASRVADRVGEQYF	TRBJ2-7	TRBD1	-	TRBV6-5
TGTGCCTGGAGTAACGGGAACACCGGGGAGCTGTTTTTT	CAWSNGNTGELFF	TRBJ2-2	-	-	TRBV30
TGTGCCAGCAGCTTGGAAGGGCTAAACTATGGCTACACCTTC	CASSLEGLNYGYTF	TRBJ1-2	-	-	TRBV5-6
TGTGCCAGTAGTATAAAGGGACAGGGGGTTAGCGCTGAAGCTTTCTTT	CASSIKGQGVSAEAFF	TRBJ1-1	TRBD1	-	TRBV19